This T cell receptor (beta chain) was retrieved from a study of CD8 T cells in ankylosing spondylitis. Making use of molecular barcodes, quantitative 5'-RACE generated TCR beta libraries. TCRdb processed the 5' RACE reads anew with MiXCR; each CDR3 protein has one entry. The sample records around 160,000 distinct CDR3 sequences, approximately 10% being singletons. This clonotype was found a few times. Trimming stripped 2 bases from V and 0 bases from J, with 10 bases between. This CDR3 spans 16 amino acids. Germline V lookup: CDR1 MDHEN, CDR2 SYDVKM. The material sequenced was blood, either unsorted or a sorted T cell fraction (not recorded which). The receptor comes from a male donor with ankylosing spondylitis or in good health (not recorded which). The chain recombines TRBV28 with TRBJ2-2, with D uncertain. CDR3: CASSLRGATNTGELFF. In DNA form, the CDR3 reads TGTGCCAGCAGTTTACGCGGAGCCACGAACACCGGGGAGCTGTTTTTT.